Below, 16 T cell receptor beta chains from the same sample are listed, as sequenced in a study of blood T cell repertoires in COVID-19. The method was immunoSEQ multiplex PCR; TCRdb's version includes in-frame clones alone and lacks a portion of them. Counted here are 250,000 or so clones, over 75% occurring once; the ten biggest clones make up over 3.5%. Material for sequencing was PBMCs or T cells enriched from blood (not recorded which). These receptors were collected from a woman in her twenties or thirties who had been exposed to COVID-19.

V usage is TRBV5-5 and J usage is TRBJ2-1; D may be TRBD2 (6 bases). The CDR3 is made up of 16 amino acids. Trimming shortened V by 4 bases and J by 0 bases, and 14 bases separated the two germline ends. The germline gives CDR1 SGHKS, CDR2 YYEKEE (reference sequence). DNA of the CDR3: TGTGCCAGCAGCATTTGGACTACCCCCTCCTACAATGAGCAGTTCTTC. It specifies CASSIWTTPSYNEQFF. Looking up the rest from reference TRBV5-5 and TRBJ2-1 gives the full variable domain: DAGVTQSPTHLIKTRGQQVTLRCSPISGHKSVSWYQQVLGQGPQFIFQYYEKEERGRGNFPDRFSARQFPNYSSELNVNALLLGDSALYLCASSIWTTPSYNEQFFGPGTRLTVL.

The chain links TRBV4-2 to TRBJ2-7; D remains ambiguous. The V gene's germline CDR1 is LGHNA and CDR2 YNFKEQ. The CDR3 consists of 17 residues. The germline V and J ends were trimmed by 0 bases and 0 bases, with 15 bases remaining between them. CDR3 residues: CASSQDPVGVISYEQYF. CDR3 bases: TGTGCCAGCAGCCAAGATCCTGTCGGTGTCATCTCCTACGAGCAGTACTTC.

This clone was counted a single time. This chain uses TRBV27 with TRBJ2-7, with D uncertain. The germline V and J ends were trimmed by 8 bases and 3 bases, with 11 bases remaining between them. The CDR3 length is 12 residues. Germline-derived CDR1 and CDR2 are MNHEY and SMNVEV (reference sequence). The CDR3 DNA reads TGTGCCAGCGGGCCTTTTGTCTACGAGCAGTACTTC. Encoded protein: CASGPFVYEQYF.

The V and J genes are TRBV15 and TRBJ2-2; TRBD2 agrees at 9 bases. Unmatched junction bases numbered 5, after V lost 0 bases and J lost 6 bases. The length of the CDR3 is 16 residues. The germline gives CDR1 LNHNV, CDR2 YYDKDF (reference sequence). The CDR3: CATSRDRGRAAGELFF. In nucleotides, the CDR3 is TGTGCCACCAGCAGAGATCGCGGGAGGGCCGCCGGGGAGCTGTTTTTT.

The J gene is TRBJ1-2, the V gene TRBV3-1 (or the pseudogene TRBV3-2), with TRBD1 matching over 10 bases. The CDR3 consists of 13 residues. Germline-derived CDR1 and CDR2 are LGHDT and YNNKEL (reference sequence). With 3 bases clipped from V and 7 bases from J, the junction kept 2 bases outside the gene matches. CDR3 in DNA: TGTGCCAGCAGCCACGGACAGGGGGTTGGCTACACCTTC. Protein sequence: CASSHGQGVGYTF.

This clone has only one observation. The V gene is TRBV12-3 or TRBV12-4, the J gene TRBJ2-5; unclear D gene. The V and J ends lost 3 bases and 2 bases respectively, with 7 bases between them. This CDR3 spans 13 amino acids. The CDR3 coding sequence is TGTGCCAGCAGTTTGATTCAGCAAGAGACCCAGTACTTC. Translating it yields CASSLIQQETQYF.

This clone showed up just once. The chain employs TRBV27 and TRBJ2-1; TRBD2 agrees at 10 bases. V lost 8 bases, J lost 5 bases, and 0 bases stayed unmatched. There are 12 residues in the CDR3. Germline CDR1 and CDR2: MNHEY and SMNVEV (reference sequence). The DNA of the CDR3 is TGTGCCAGCCTAGCGGGAGACAATGAGCAGTTCTTC. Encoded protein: CASLAGDNEQFF.

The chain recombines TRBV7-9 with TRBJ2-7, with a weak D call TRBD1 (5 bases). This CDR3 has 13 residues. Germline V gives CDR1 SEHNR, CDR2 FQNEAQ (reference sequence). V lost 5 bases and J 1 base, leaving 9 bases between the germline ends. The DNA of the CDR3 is TGTGCCAGCAGCCAGACAGATTCCTACGAGCAGTACTTC. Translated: CASSQTDSYEQYF.

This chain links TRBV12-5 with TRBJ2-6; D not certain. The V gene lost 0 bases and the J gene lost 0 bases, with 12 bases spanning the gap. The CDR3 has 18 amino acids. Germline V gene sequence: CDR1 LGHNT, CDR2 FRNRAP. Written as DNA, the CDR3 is TGTGCTAGTGGTTTGGTACTGGGCAGAAGCTCTGGGGCCAACGTCCTGACTTTC. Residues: CASGLVLGRSSGANVLTF.

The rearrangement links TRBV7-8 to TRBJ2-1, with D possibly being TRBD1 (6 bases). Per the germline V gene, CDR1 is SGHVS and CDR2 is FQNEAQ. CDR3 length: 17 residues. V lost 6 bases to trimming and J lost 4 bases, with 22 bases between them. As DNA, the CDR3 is TGTGCCAGCAGGCGTTCGAACCGGGACACCCTTTACAATGAGCAGTTCTTC. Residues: CASRRSNRDTLYNEQFF.

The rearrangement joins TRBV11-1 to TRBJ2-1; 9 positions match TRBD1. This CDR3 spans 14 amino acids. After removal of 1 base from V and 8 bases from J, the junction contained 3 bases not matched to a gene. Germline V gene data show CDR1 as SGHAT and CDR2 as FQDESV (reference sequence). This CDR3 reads CASSLETGGHEQFF. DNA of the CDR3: TGTGCCAGCAGCTTAGAGACAGGGGGGCATGAGCAGTTCTTC.

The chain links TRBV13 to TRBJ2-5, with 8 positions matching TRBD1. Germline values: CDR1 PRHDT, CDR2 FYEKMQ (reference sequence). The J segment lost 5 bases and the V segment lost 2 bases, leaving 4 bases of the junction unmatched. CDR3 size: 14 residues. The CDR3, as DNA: TGTGCCAGCAGCTTAAGACAGGGGAGGGAGACCCAGTACTTC. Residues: CASSLRQGRETQYF.

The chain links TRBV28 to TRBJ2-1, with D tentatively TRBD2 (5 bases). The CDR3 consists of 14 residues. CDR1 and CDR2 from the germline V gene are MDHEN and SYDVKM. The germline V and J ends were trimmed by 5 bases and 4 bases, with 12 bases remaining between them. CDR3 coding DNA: TGTGCCAGCAGTCCAGGACTCGTTTACAATGAGCAGTTCTTC. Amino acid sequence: CASSPGLVYNEQFF.

The CDR3 DNA reads TGTGCCAGCAGCTCTCTGCGTCAATATGGCTACACCTTC. Translating gives CASSSLRQYGYTF. The chain links TRBV11-2 to TRBJ1-2; D not resolved. The germline V and J ends were trimmed by 4 bases and 5 bases, with 11 bases remaining between them. The CDR3 contains 13 residues. The germline CDR1 and CDR2 sequences are SGHAT and FQNNGV. Supplemented by reference TRBV11-2 and TRBJ1-2, the full variable domain reads EAGVAQSPRYKIIEKRQSVAFWCNPISGHATLYWYQQILGQGPKLLIQFQNNGVVDDSQLPKDRFSAERLKGVDSTLKIQPAKLEDSAVYLCASSSLRQYGYTFGSGTRLTVV.

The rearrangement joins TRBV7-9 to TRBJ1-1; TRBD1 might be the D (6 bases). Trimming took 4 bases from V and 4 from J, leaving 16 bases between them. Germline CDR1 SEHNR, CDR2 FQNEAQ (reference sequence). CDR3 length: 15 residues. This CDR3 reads CASSSLRQEITEAFF. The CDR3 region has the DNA TGTGCCAGCAGCTCCCTCAGACAGGAAATCACTGAAGCTTTCTTT.

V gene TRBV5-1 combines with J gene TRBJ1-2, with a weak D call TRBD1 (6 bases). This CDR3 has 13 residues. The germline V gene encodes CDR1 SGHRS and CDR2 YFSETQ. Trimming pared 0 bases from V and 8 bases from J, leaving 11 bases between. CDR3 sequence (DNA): TGCGCCAGCAGCTTGGTACGGGGACAAGGCTACACCTTC. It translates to CASSLVRGQGYTF.